The entry below describes one T cell receptor beta chain. This specimen comes from a study of control samples from healthy donors and cancer patients. The CDR3 consists of 15 residues. V gave up 2 bases and J gave up 4 bases, with 11 bases separating them. In germline, CDR1 is MNHEY, CDR2 SVGAGI. Sequencing was performed with immunoSEQ multiplex PCR; in TCRdb, only in-frame clones are kept and a portion is missing. The sample includes about 20,000 clones, just over 85% of them seen just once. The J gene is TRBJ2-2, the V gene TRBV6-5; a possible D gene is TRBD1 (6 bases). The sequence was obtained from a woman aged 70 to 79 with colorectal cancer. The sequenced sample consisted of PBMCs. DNA for the CDR3: TGTGCCAGCAGTTACAGGCGAGGGGGCACCGGGGAGCTGTTTTTT. Residues: CASSYRRGGTGELFF.